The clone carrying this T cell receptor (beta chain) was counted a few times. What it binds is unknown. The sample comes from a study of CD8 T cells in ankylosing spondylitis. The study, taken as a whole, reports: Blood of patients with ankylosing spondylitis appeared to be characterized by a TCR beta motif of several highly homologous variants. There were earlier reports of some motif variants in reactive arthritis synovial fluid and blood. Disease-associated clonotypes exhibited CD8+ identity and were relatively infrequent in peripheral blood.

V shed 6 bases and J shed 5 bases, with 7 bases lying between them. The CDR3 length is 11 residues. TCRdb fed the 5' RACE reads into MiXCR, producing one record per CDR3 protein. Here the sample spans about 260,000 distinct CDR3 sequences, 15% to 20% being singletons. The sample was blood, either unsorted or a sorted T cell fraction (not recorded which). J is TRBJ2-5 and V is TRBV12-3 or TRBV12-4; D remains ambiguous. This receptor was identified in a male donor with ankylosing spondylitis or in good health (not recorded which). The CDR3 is CASRQFETQYF. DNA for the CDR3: TGTGCCAGCAGACAATTTGAGACCCAGTACTTC.